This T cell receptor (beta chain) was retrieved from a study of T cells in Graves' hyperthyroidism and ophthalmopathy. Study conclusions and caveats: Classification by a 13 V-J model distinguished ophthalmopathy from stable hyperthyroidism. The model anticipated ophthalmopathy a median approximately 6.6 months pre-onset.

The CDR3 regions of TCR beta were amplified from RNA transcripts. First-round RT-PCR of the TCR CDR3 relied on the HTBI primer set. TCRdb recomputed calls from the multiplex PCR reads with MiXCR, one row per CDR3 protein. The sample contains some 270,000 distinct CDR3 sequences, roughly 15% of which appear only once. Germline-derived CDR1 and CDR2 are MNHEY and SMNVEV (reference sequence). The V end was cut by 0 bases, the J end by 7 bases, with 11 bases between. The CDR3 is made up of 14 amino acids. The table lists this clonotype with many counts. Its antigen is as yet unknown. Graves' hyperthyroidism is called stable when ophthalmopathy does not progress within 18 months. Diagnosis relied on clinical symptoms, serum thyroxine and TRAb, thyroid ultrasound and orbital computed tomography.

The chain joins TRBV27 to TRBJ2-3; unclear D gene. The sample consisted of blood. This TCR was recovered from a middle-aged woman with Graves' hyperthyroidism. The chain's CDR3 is CASSLSSLGNTQYF. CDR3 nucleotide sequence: TGTGCCAGCAGTTTATCGAGTTTAGGGAATACGCAGTATTTT.